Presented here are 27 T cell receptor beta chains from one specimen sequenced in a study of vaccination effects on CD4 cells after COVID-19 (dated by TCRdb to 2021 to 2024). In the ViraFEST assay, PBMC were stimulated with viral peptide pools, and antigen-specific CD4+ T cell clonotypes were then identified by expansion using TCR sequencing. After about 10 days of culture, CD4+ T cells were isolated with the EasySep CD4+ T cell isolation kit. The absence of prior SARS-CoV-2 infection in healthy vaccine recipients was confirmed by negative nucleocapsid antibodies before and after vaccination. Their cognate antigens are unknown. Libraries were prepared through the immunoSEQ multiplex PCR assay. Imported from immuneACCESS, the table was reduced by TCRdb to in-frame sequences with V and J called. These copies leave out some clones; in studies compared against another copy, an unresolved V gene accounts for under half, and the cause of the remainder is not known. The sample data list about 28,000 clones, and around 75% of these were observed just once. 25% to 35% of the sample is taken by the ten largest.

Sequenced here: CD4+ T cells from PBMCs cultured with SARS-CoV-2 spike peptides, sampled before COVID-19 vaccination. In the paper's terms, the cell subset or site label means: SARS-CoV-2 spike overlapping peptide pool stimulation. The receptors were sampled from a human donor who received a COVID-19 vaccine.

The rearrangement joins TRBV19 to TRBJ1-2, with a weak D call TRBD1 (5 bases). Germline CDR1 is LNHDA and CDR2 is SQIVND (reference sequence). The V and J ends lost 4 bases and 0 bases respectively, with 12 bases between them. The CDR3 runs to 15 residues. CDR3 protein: CASSTYRLSNYGYTF. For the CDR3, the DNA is TGTGCCAGTAGTACCTACAGGCTATCTAACTATGGCTACACCTTC.

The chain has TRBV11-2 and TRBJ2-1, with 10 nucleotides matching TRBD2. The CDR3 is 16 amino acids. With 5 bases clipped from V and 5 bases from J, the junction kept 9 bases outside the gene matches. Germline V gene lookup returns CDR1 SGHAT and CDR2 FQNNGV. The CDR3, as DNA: TGTGCCAGCAGCCCGGCGACTAGCGGGCTACACAATGAGCAGTTCTTC. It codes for CASSPATSGLHNEQFF.

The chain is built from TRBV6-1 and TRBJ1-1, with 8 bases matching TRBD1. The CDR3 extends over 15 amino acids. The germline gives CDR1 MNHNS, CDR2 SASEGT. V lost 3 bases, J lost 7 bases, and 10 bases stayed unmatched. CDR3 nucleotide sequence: TGTGCCAGCAGTGAGGCTTGGGGCAGGGGGCTTGAAGCTTTCTTT. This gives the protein CASSEAWGRGLEAFF.

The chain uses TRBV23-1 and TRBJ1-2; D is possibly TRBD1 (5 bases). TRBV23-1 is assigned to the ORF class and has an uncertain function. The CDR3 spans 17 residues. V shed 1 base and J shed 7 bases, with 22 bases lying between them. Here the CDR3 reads CASSQFPPRGPLSGYTF. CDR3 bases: TGCGCCAGCAGTCAATTTCCCCCCCGGGGCCCTCTCAGTGGCTACACCTTC.

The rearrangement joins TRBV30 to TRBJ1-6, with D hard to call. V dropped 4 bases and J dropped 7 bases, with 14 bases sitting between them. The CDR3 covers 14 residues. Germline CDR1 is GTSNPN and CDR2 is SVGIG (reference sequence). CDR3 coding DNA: TGTGCCTGGAACCGAGTGGGGAGGAATTCACCCCTCCACTTT. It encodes CAWNRVGRNSPLHF.

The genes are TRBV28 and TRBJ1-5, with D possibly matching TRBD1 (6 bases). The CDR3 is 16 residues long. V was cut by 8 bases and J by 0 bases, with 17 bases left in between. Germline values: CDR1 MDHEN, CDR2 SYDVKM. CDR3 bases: TGTGCCAGCGGGCCGGGGGGCGGTCATAGCAATCAGCCCCAGCATTTT. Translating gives CASGPGGGHSNQPQHF.

CDR3 amino acids: CASSKAGQGSYEQYF. Here the CDR3 DNA reads TGTGCCAGCAGCAAAGCCGGACAGGGATCTTACGAGCAGTACTTC. The V call is TRBV27, the J call TRBJ2-7, with 8 bases lining up with TRBD1. V trimming: 6 bases; J trimming: 4 bases; junction bases outside the gene matches: 11. The CDR3 runs 15 residues. Germline lookup yields CDR1 MNHEY and CDR2 SMNVEV (reference sequence).

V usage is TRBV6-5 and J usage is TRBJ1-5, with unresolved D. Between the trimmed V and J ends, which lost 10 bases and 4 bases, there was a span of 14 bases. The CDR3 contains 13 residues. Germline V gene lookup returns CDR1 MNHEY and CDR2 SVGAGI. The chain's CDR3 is CATLAVSNQPQHF. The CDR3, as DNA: TGTGCCACCCTGGCAGTTAGTAATCAGCCCCAGCATTTT.

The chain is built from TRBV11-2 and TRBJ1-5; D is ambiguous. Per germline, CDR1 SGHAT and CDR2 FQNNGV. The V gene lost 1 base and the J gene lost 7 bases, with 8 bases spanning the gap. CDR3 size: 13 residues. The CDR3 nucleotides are TGTGCCAGCAGCTTAGCGCTGGAGCAGCCCCAGCATTTT. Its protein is CASSLALEQPQHF.

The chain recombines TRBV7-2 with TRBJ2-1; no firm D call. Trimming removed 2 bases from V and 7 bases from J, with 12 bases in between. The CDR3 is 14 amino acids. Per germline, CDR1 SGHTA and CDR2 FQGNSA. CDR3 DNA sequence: TGTGCCAGCAGCTTACCCGCGTTGAGGAATGAGCAGTTCTTC. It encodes CASSLPALRNEQFF.

CDR3 DNA sequence: TGTGCCAGCAGCCACGGTTTCACTGAAGCTTTCTTT. Its protein is CASSHGFTEAFF. V is TRBV3-1 (or the pseudogene TRBV3-2) and J is TRBJ1-1; D is unclear. V lost 3 bases, J lost 4 bases, and 6 bases lay in between. The CDR3 sequence is 12 residues long. Germline CDR1 and CDR2: LGHDT and YNNKEL (reference sequence).

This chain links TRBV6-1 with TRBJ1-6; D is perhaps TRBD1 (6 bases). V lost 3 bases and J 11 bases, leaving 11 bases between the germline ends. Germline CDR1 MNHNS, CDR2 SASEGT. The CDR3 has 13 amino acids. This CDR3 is CASSEDRRAPLHF. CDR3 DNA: TGTGCCAGCAGTGAGGACAGAAGGGCACCCCTCCACTTT.

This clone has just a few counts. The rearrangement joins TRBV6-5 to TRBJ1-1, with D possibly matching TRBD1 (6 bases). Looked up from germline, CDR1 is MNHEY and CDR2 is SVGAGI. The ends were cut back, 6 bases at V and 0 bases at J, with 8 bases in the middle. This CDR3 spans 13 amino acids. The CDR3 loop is CASRRTVNTEAFF. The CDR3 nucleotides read TGTGCCAGCAGGCGGACAGTGAACACTGAAGCTTTCTTT.

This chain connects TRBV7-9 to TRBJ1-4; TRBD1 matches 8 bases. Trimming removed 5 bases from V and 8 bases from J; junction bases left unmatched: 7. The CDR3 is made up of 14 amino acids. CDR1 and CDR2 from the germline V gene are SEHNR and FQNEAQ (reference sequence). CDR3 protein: CASSRDRSGEKLFF. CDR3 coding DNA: TGTGCCAGCAGCAGGGACAGGTCAGGCGAAAAACTGTTTTTT.

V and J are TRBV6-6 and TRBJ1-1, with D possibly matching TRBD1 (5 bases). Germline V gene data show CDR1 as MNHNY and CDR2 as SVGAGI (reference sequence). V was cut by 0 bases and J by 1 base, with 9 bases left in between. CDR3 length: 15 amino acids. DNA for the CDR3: TGTGCCAGCAGTTACTCAGGCCAGGGGAACACTGAAGCTTTCTTT. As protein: CASSYSGQGNTEAFF.

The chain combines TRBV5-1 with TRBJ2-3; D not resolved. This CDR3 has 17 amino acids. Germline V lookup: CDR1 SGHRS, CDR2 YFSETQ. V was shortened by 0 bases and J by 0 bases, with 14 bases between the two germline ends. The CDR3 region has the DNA TGCGCCAGCAGCTTGGGACGTGGGGTATCTAGCACAGATACGCAGTATTTT. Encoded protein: CASSLGRGVSSTDTQYF.

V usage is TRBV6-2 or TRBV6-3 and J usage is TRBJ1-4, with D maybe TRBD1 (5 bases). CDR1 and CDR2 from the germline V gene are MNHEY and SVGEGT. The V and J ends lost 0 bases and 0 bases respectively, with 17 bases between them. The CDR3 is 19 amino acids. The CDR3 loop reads CASSYSPPSTVATNEKLFF. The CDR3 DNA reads TGTGCCAGCAGTTACTCGCCCCCATCGACAGTCGCAACTAATGAAAAACTGTTTTTT.

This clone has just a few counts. The CDR3 region is CASSVATHNTGELFF. The CDR3 nucleotides are TGTGCCAGCAGCGTAGCCACACACAACACCGGGGAGCTGTTTTTT. This rearrangement joins TRBV9 to TRBJ2-2; the D is unclear. This CDR3 is 15 amino acids long. Germline CDR1 reads SGDLS; CDR2 reads YYNGEE. V dropped 0 bases and J dropped 2 bases, with 8 bases sitting between them.

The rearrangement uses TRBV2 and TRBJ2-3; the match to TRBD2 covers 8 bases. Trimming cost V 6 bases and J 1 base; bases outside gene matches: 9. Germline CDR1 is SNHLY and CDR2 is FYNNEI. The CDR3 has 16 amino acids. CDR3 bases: TGTGCCAGCAGGCAAACAGCGGGAGCTGGCACAGATACGCAGTATTTT. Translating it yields CASRQTAGAGTDTQYF.

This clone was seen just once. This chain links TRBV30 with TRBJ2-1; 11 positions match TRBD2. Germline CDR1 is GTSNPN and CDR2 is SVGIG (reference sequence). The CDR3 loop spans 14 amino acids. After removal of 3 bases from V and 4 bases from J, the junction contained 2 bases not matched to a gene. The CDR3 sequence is CAWSGTSGYNEQFF. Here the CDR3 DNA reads TGTGCCTGGAGCGGGACTAGCGGTTACAATGAGCAGTTCTTC.

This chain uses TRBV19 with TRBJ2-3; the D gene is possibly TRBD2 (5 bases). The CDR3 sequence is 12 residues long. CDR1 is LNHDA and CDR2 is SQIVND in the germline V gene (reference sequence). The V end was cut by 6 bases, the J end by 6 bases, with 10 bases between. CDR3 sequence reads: CASSSGSDTQYF. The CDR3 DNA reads TGTGCCAGTAGCTCGGGGAGCGATACGCAGTATTTT.

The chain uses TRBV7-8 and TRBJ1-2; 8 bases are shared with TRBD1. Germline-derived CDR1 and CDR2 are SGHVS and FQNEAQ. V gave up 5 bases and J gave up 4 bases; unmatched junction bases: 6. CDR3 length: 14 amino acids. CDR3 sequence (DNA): TGTGCCAGCAGCCGACAGGGGAGCGGCTATGGCTACACCTTC. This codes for CASSRQGSGYGYTF.

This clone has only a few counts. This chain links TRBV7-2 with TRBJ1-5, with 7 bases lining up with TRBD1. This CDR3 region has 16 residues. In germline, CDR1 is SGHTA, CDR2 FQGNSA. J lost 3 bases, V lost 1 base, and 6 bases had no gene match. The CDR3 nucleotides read TGTGCCAGCAGCTTAGAAGGGGGCGGTGTCAATCAGCCCCAGCATTTT. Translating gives CASSLEGGGVNQPQHF. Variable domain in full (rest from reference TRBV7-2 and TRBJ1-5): GAGVSQSPSNKVTEKGKDVELRCDPISGHTALYWYRQSLGQGLEFLIYFQGNSAPDKSGLPSDRFSAERTGGSVSTLTIQRTQQEDSAVYLCASSLEGGGVNQPQHFGDGTRLSIL.

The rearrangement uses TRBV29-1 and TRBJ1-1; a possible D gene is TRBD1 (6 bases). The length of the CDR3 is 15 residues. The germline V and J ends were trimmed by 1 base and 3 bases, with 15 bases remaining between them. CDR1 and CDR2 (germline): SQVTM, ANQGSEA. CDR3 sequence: CSVEGSGVRYTEAFF. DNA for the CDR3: TGCAGCGTTGAAGGGTCAGGGGTACGGTACACTGAAGCTTTCTTT.

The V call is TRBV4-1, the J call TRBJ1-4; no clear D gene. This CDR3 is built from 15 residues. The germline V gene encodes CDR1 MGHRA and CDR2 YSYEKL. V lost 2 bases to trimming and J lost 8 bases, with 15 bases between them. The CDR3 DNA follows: TGCGCCAGCAGCCAAATACCGGGAGGCCGGGAAAAACTGTTTTTT. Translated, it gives CASSQIPGGREKLFF.

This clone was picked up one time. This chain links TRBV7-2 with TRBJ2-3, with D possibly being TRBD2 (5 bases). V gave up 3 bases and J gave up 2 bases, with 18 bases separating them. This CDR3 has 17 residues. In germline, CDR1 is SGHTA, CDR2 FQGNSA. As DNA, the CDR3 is TGTGCCAGCAGCTTCGCAGGACTTGCTTATTTCACAGATACGCAGTATTTT. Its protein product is CASSFAGLAYFTDTQYF.

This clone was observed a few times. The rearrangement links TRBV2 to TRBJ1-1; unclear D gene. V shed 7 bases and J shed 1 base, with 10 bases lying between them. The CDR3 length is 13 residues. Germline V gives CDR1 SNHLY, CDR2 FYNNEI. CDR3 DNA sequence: TGTGCCAGCAAAACTACGCCGAACACTGAAGCTTTCTTT. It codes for CASKTTPNTEAFF.